The 9 T cell receptor beta chains in this list originate from one sample, sequenced in a study of blood T cells in healthy people across ages. The authors ran a second PCR of about 7 to 11 cycles using a sample-barcoded 5' primer and a J-beta primer mix. TCRdb reprocessed the 5' RACE reads with MiXCR, giving one entry per CDR3 protein. Of hundreds of thousands of distinct CDR3 sequences in the sample, about 30% were seen once. The sequencing sample was made of blood. Receptors were obtained from an elderly woman in good health.

This clonotype was counted ten times or more. This rearrangement joins TRBV24-1 to TRBJ2-3, with unresolved D. Trimming took 3 bases from V and 4 from J, leaving 10 bases between them. Germline CDR1 is KGHDR and CDR2 is SFDVKD. CDR3 length equals 14 residues. This CDR3 is CATSDGQRADTQYF. Written as DNA, the CDR3 is TGTGCCACCAGTGATGGTCAGCGTGCAGATACGCAGTATTTT.

The chain recombines TRBV6-2 or TRBV6-3 with TRBJ2-2, with 8 bases matching TRBD1. CDR3 length equals 16 residues. Germline CDR1 MNHEY, CDR2 SVGEGT. J was trimmed by 1 base and V by 4 bases; bases with no gene match: 5. In DNA form, the CDR3 reads TGTGCCAGCAGTTCCAGACAGGGGATGAACACCGGGGAGCTGTTTTTT. It translates to CASSSRQGMNTGELFF.

To note about this clonotype: A read error may be the cause here, since a much bigger clone is one base away. The rearrangement uses TRBV18 and TRBJ2-1; weak D call: TRBD1 (6 bases). Germline V CDR1 and CDR2: KGHSH, LQKENI. CDR3 size: 17 residues. In DNA, the CDR3 is TGTGTCAGCTCACCACCGGTAGGGACACCCCACTACAATGAGCAGTTCTTC. Amino acids: CVSSPPVGTPHYNEQFF.

The rearrangement uses TRBV6-6 and TRBJ2-1; 7 positions match TRBD1. With V trimmed by 4 bases and J by 6 bases, 6 bases remained unmatched. The germline CDR1 and CDR2 sequences are MNHNY and SVGAGI (reference sequence). CDR3 size: 14 residues. The CDR3 region has the DNA TGTGCCAGCAGTTCCTGGACAGGTCGCAATGAGCAGTTCTTC. Amino acids: CASSSWTGRNEQFF.

To note about this clonotype: Relative to the germline gene, one junction end is altered; a read error may explain this. The genes are TRBV25-1 and TRBJ2-1; possibly TRBD2 for D (7 bases). Per the germline V gene, CDR1 is MGHDK and CDR2 is SYGVNS. The CDR3 is made up of 15 amino acids. CDR3 amino acids: CASSPGGGGYSEQFF. CDR3 coding DNA: TGTGCCAGCAGTCCCGGCGGGGGCGGTTACAGTGAGCAGTTCTTC.

This chain joins TRBV18 and TRBJ1-4, with 7 bases that match TRBD1. The CDR3 sequence is 16 residues long. Trimming cost V 3 bases and J 1 base; bases outside gene matches: 5. Germline-derived CDR1 and CDR2 are KGHSH and LQKENI. The CDR3 sequence is CASSPSYRGTNEKLFF. The CDR3, as DNA: TGTGCCAGCTCACCCTCCTACAGGGGAACTAATGAAAAACTGTTTTTT.

This clonotype was detected many times. This rearrangement joins TRBV12-3 or TRBV12-4 to TRBJ1-1; tentatively, D is TRBD1 (5 bases). V was shortened by 3 bases and J by 3 bases, with 8 bases between the two germline ends. This CDR3 is built from 13 residues. The CDR3: CASSLGQDTEAFF. As DNA, the CDR3 is TGTGCCAGCAGTTTGGGGCAGGACACTGAAGCTTTCTTT.

This clonotype came up once. The V call is TRBV7-9, the J call TRBJ2-5; perhaps D is TRBD1 or TRBD2 (5 bases each). Matching the DNA end better, TRBJ2-7 makes the J call doubtful. Germline V gene sequence: CDR1 SEHNR, CDR2 FQNEAQ (reference sequence). The CDR3 is 15 residues long. CDR3 sequence reads: CASSLEGSMTYEQYF. CDR3 nucleotides: TGTGCCAGCAGTCTAGAGGGGTCGATGACCTACGAGCAGTACTTC.

This clonotype was found many times. This chain joins TRBV7-2 and TRBJ2-3; the D gene could be TRBD1 or TRBD2 (5 bases each). CDR3 length: 14 amino acids. V gave up 10 bases and J gave up 0 bases, with 14 bases separating them. CDR1 and CDR2 from the germline V gene are SGHTA and FQGNSA. The CDR3, as DNA: TGTGCCACCAACCGGGACCGCAGCACAGATACGCAGTATTTT. It codes for CATNRDRSTDTQYF.